This record looks at one T cell receptor beta chain sequence and its context. This entry is derived from a study of blood T cell repertoires in COVID-19. Germline assignment: CDR1 SGHAT and CDR2 FQNNGV. The V and J ends lost 0 bases and 0 bases, in that order; junction bases with no gene match: 10. The CDR3 extends over 18 amino acids. The method was immunoSEQ multiplex PCR; TCRdb's version includes in-frame clones alone and lacks a portion of them. In the table there are a few hundred thousand clones, approximately 90% of which are singletons. The receptor comes from a man between 45 and 60 years old with acute or convalescent COVID-19. The sequenced sample consisted of peripheral blood. The V gene is TRBV11-2, the J gene TRBJ1-2, with 7 bases aligning to TRBD1. Here the CDR3 reads CASSLDGDRHSANYGYTF. The CDR3 coding sequence is TGTGCCAGCAGCTTAGATGGGGACAGACACTCGGCTAACTATGGCTACACCTTC.